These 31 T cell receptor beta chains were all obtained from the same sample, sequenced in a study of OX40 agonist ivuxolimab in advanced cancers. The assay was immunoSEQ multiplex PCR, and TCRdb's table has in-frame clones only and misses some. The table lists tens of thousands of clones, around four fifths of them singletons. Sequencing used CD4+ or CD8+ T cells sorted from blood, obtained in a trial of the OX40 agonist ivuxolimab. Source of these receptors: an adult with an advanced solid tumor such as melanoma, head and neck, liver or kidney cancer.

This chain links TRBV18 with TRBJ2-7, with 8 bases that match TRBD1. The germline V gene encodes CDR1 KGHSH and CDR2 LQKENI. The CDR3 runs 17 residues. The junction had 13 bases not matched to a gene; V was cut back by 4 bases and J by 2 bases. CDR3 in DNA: TGTGCCAGCTCACAATATCAGACAGGGGAAGGGGCCTACGAGCAGTACTTC. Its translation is CASSQYQTGEGAYEQYF.

CDR3 bases: TGTGCCAGCAGCTCAGGACAGGGCACAGATACGCAGTATTTT. Translating it yields CASSSGQGTDTQYF. The V and J genes are TRBV7-2 and TRBJ2-3, with TRBD1 matching 7 bases. The CDR3 consists of 14 residues. V shed 4 bases, J shed 1 base, and the junction held 2 bases outside the gene matches. Per germline, CDR1 SGHTA and CDR2 FQGNSA.

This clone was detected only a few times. The CDR3: CASSSPRRGARDEQYF. The CDR3 region has the DNA TGTGCCAGCAGCTCCCCAAGACGGGGGGCTAGGGACGAGCAGTACTTC. The chain carries TRBV5-6 and TRBJ2-7; a possible D gene is TRBD2 (7 bases). Trimming pared 3 bases from V and 5 bases from J, leaving 21 bases between. This CDR3 spans 16 amino acids. Germline-derived CDR1 and CDR2 are SGHDT and YYEEEE.

Here the CDR3 reads CASSLVFSVGELFF. CDR3 bases: TGTGCCAGCAGCTTAGTATTTAGCGTGGGGGAGCTGTTTTTT. The chain uses TRBV7-2 and TRBJ2-2; D perhaps matches TRBD2 (5 bases). The CDR3 spans 14 residues. Per germline, CDR1 SGHTA and CDR2 FQGNSA. Trimming removed 1 base from V and 8 bases from J, with 11 bases in between.

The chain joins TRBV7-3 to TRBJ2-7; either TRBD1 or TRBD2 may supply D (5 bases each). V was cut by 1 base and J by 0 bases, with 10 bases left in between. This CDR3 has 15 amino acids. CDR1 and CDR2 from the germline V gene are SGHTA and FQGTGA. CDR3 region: CASSLMPGSSYEQYF. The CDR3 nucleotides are TGTGCCAGCAGCTTAATGCCAGGGAGCTCCTACGAGCAGTACTTC.

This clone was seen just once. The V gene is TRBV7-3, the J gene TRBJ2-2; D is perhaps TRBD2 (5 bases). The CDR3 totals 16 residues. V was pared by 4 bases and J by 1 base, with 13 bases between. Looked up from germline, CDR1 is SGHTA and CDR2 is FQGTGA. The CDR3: CASSWAGIENTGELFF. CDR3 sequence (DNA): TGTGCCAGCAGCTGGGCCGGGATCGAGAACACCGGGGAGCTGTTTTTT.

CDR3: CASSRSGTGINQPQHF. CDR3 coding DNA: TGTGCCAGTAGCCGATCCGGGACAGGTATTAATCAGCCCCAGCATTTT. The rearrangement links TRBV19 to TRBJ1-5; 8 nucleotides align to TRBD1. Germline CDR1 LNHDA, CDR2 SQIVND (reference sequence). This CDR3 is built from 16 residues. Trimming cost V 6 bases and J 4 bases; bases outside gene matches: 11.

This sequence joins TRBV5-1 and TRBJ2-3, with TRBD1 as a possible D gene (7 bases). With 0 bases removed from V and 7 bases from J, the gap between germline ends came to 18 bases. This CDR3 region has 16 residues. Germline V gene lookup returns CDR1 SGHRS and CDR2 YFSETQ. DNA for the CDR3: TGCGCCAGCAGCTTGGGCGGGACAGCCCAGTCTAATACGCAGTATTTT. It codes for CASSLGGTAQSNTQYF. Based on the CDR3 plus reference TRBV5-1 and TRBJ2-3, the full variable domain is KAGVTQTPRYLIKTRGQQVTLSCSPISGHRSVSWYQQTPGQGLQFLFEYFSETQRNKGNFPGRFSGRQFSNSRSEMNVSTLELGDSALYLCASSLGGTAQSNTQYFGPGTRLTVL.

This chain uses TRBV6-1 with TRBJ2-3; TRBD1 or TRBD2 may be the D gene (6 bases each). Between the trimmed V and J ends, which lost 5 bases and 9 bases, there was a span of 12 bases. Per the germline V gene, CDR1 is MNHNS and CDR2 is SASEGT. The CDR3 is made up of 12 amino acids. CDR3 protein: CASSWDGGTQYF. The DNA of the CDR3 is TGTGCCAGCAGTTGGGACGGGGGCACGCAGTATTTT.

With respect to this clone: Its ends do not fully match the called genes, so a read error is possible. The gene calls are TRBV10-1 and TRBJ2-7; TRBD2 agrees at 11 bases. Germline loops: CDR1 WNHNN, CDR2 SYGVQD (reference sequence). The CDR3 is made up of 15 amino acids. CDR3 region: CATSKGLAGTYEQYF. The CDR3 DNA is TGCGCCACCAGTAAAGGACTAGCGGGTACCTACGAGCAGTACTTC.

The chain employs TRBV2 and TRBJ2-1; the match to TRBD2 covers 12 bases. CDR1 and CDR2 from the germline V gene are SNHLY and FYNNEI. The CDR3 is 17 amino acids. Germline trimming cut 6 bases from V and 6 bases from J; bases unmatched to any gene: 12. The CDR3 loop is CASRRTSGMGGFNEQFF. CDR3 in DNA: TGTGCCAGCAGGAGGACTAGCGGGATGGGGGGGTTCAATGAGCAGTTCTTC.

This chain's CDR3 is CASSRPYRKGDIETQYF. The CDR3, as DNA: TGTGCCAGCAGCCGACCTTATCGCAAGGGAGATATTGAGACCCAGTACTTC. The chain employs TRBV16 and TRBJ2-5, with D possibly TRBD2 on 5 matching bases. Per the germline V gene, CDR1 is KGHSY and CDR2 is FQNENV. V was clipped by 4 bases and J by 5 bases, with 23 bases between them. This CDR3 comprises 17 residues. Full variable domain (remainder filled in from reference TRBV16 and TRBJ2-5): GEEVAQTPKHLVRGEGQKAKLYCAPIKGHSYVFWYQQVLKNEFKFLISFQNENVFDETGMPKERFSAKCLPNSPCSLEIQATKLEDSAVYFCASSRPYRKGDIETQYFGPGTRLLVL.

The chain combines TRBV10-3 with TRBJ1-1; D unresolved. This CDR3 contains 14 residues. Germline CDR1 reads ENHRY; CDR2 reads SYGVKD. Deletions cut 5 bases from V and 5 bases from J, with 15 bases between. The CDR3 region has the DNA TGTGCCATCAGTCGAGGAATTGGAGGGACTGAAGCTTTCTTT. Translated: CAISRGIGGTEAFF.

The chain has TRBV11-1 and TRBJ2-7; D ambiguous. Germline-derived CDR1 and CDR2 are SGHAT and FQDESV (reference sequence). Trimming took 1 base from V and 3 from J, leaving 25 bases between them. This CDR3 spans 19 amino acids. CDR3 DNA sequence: TGTGCCAGCAGCTTAGACGGTCTCCCCCAGGCTGGGCTGTTCTACGAGCAGTACTTC. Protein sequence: CASSLDGLPQAGLFYEQYF.

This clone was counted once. The CDR3 loop reads CASSLAQSTDTQYF. The DNA for the CDR3 is TGCGCCAGCAGCTTGGCCCAGAGCACAGATACGCAGTATTTT. This chain joins TRBV5-1 and TRBJ2-3; D is uncertain. Germline lookup yields CDR1 SGHRS and CDR2 YFSETQ. The length of the CDR3 is 14 residues. Trimming left V 0 bases short and J 0 bases short, with 5 bases between.

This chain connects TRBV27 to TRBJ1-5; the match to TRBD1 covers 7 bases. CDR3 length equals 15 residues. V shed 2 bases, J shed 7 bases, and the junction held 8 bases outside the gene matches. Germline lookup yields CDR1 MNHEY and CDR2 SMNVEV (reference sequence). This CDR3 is CASSLIPGGNQPQHF. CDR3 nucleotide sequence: TGTGCCAGCAGTTTAATCCCAGGGGGGAACCAGCCCCAGCATTTT.

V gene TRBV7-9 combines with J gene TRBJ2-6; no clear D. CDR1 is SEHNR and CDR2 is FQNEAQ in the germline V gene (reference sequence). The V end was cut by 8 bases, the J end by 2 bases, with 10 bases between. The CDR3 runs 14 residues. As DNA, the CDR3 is TGTGCCAGCGCGGAATCCCCTGGGGCCAACGTCCTGACTTTC. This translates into CASAESPGANVLTF.

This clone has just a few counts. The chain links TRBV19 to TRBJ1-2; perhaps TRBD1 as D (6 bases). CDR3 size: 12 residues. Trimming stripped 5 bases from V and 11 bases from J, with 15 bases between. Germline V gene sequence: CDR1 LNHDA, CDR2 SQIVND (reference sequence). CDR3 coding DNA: TGTGCCAGTAGTCGTCGTACAACAGGGTACACCTTC. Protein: CASSRRTTGYTF. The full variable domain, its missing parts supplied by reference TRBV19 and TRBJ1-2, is DGGITQSPKYLFRKEGQNVTLSCEQNLNHDAMYWYRQDPGQGLRLIYYSQIVNDFQKGDIAEGYSVSREKKESFPLTVTSAQKNPTAFYLCASSRRTTGYTFGSGTRLTVV.

The CDR3 nucleotides read TGTGCCAGCAGCTTAGGTCCAGGGGGTACTGGAAACACCATATATTTT. Translated, it gives CASSLGPGGTGNTIYF. The chain couples TRBV7-2 to TRBJ1-3; 7 bases fit TRBD1. Germline CDR1 is SGHTA and CDR2 is FQGNSA. This CDR3 is built from 16 residues. Germline trimming cut 1 base from V and 2 bases from J; bases unmatched to any gene: 5.

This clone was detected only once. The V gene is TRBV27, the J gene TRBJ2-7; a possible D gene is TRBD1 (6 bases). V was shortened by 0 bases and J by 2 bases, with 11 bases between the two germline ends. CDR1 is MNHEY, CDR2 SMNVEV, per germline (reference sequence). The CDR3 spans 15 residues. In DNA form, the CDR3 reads TGTGCCAGCAGTTTATCAGGACAGCTTACCTACGAGCAGTACTTC. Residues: CASSLSGQLTYEQYF.

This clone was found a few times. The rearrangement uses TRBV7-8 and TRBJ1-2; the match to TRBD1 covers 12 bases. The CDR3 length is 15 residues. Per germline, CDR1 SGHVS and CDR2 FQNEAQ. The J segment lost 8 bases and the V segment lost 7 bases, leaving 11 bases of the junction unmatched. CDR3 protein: CASTPGTGGSRGYTF. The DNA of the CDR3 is TGTGCCAGCACTCCCGGGACAGGGGGCAGTCGGGGCTACACCTTC. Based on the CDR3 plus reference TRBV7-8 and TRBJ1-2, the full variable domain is GAGVSQSPRYKVAKRGQDVALRCDPISGHVSLFWYQQALGQGPEFLTYFQNEAQLDKSGLPSDRFFAERPEGSVSTLKIQRTQQEDSAVYLCASTPGTGGSRGYTFGSGTRLTVV.

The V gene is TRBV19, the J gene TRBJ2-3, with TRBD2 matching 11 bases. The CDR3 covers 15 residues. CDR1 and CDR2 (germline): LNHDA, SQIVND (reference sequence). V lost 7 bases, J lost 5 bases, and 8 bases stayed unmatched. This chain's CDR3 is CASTGLGTSGDTQYF. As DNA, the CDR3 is TGTGCCAGTACCGGGTTAGGGACTAGCGGAGATACGCAGTATTTT. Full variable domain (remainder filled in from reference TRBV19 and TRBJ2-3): DGGITQSPKYLFRKEGQNVTLSCEQNLNHDAMYWYRQDPGQGLRLIYYSQIVNDFQKGDIAEGYSVSREKKESFPLTVTSAQKNPTAFYLCASTGLGTSGDTQYFGPGTRLTVL.

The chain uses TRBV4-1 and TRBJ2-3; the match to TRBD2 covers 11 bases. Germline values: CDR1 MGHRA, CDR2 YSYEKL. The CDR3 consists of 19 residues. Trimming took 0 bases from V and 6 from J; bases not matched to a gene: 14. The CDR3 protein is CASSQDPTSGVAGADTQYF. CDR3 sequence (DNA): TGCGCCAGCAGCCAAGATCCGACTAGCGGGGTAGCGGGAGCTGATACGCAGTATTTT.

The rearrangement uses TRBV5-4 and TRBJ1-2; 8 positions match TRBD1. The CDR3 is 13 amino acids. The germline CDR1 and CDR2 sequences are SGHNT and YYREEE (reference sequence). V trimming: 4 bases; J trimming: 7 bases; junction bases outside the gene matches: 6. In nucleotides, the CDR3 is TGTGCCAGCAGCCGGGAGACAGGGGTTGGCTACACCTTC. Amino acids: CASSRETGVGYTF. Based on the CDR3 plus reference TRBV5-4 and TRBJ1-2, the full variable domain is ETGVTQSPTHLIKTRGQQVTLRCSSQSGHNTVSWYQQALGQGPQFIFQYYREEENGRGNFPPRFSGLQFPNYSSELNVNALELDDSALYLCASSRETGVGYTFGSGTRLTVV.

In nucleotides, the CDR3 is TGTGCCAGCACCCAAAGGATCGGGACAGGGCTTTACTACAATGAGCAGTTCTTC. Residues: CASTQRIGTGLYYNEQFF. J is TRBJ2-1 and V is TRBV7-2; 9 nucleotides agree with TRBD1. This CDR3 has 18 amino acids. Germline lookup yields CDR1 SGHTA and CDR2 FQGNSA. V shed 7 bases, J shed 3 bases, and the junction held 16 bases outside the gene matches.

CDR3 bases: TGCGCCAGCAGCTTGGACCCCTTTAGCTCCTACGAGCAGTACTTC. It specifies CASSLDPFSSYEQYF. The chain carries TRBV5-1 and TRBJ2-5; D unclear. The J call may not be correct, given that the DNA end is closer to TRBJ2-7. Germline V lookup: CDR1 SGHRS, CDR2 YFSETQ. This CDR3 has 15 amino acids.

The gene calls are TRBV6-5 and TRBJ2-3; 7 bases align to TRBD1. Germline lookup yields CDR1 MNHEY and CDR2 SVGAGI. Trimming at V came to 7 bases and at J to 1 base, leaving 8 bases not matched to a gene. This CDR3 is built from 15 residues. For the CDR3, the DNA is TGTGCCAGCACCAACAGGGGCGGTGGCACAGATACGCAGTATTTT. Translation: CASTNRGGGTDTQYF.

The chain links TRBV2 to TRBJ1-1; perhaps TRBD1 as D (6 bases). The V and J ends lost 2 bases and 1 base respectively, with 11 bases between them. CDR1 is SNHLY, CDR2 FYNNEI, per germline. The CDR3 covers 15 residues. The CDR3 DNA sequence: TGTGCCAGCAGTGAAAACAGGGTTGCGAACACTGAAGCTTTCTTT. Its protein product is CASSENRVANTEAFF.

DNA for the CDR3: TGTGCCAGCAGTTACTCCGGGAACAGAAATGAAAAACTGTTTTTT. This encodes CASSYSGNRNEKLFF. The chain links TRBV6-5 to TRBJ1-4; D is uncertain. This CDR3 has 15 amino acids. The germline CDR1 and CDR2 sequences are MNHEY and SVGAGI. The V gene lost 0 bases and the J gene lost 5 bases, with 10 bases spanning the gap.

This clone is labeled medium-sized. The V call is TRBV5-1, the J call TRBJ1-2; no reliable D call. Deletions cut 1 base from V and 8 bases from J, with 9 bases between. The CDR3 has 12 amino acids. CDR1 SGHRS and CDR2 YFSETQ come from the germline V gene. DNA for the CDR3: TGCGCCAGCAGCTTGAATGGGTTAGGCTACACCTTC. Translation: CASSLNGLGYTF.

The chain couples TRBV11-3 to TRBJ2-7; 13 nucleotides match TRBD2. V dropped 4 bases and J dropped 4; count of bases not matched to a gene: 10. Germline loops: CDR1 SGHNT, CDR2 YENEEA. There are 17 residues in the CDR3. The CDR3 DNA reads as TGTGCCAGCAGCTCCCCCTGGACTAGCGGGAGTCCGTACGAGCAGTACTTC. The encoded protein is CASSSPWTSGSPYEQYF. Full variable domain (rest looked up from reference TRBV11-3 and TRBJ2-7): EAGVVQSPRYKIIEKKQPVAFWCNPISGHNTLYWYLQNLGQGPELLIRYENEEAVDDSQLPKDRFSAERLKGVDSTLKIQPAELGDSAVYLCASSSPWTSGSPYEQYFGPGTRLTVT.